A single sample gave rise to the 16 T cell receptor beta chains below, sequenced in a study of response to subunit inactivated influenza vaccine (dated by TCRdb to 2016 to 2018). The method behind the library was RT-PCR. Instrument on record: Illumina HiSeq 2500. TCRdb handled the public reads itself, with Q25 trimming in fastp and clone calling in MiXCR, and kept productive beta chains. Every CDR3 protein is listed once, alongside the most common genes and DNA of its rows. Counted in this sample were about 520,000 distinct CDR3 sequences; roughly 7.6% of them appeared once. Of the sample, around 12% is held by the ten largest clones. The sample consisted of PBMCs from blood, taken less than 30 months after vaccination. These receptors came from a man aged 50-75 years who received an inactivated influenza vaccine. Donor details come from another sample of the same person, matched by shared clones.

This clonotype came up many times. The V gene is TRBV7-8, the J gene TRBJ2-3; D uncertain. Germline V gene sequence: CDR1 SGHVS, CDR2 FQNEAQ. This CDR3 is built from 12 residues. V was pared by 3 bases and J by 4 bases, with 5 bases between. CDR3 nucleotide sequence: TGTGCCAGCAGCTTTTTAGCAGATACGCAGTATTTT. Amino acid sequence: CASSFLADTQYF.

This clonotype occurred many times. V gene TRBV10-3 combines with J gene TRBJ2-1, with 7 bases identical to TRBD2. CDR1 ENHRY and CDR2 SYGVKD come from the germline V gene. V lost 7 bases and J lost 4; bases outside the gene matches: 10. This CDR3 comprises 15 residues. As DNA, the CDR3 is TGTGCCATCAACCCAGGGCGGGGGAGTTACAATGAGCAGTTCTTC. This translates into CAINPGRGSYNEQFF.

The genes are TRBV30 and TRBJ2-5; D not resolved. This CDR3 has 12 amino acids. CDR1 GTSNPN and CDR2 SVGIG come from the germline V gene (reference sequence). Trimming removed 3 bases from V and 0 bases from J, with 5 bases in between. The CDR3 sequence is CAWSQNQETQYF. CDR3 nucleotide sequence: TGTGCCTGGAGCCAGAACCAAGAGACCCAGTACTTC.

This clonotype was detected ten times or more. CDR3 residues: CSASGASYEQYF. Here the CDR3 DNA reads TGCAGTGCTTCCGGGGCCTCCTACGAGCAGTACTTC. The chain recombines TRBV20-1 with TRBJ2-7; D is possibly TRBD1 or TRBD2 (5 bases each). V was trimmed by 5 bases and J by 0 bases, leaving 8 bases between them. Germline V gives CDR1 DFQATT, CDR2 SNEGSKA (reference sequence). This CDR3 is 12 amino acids long.

On this clonotype: Sequence at one end of the junction differs from germline and may be a read error. The V gene is TRBV12-3 or TRBV12-4, the J gene TRBJ2-5; D is tentatively TRBD1 or TRBD2 (6 bases each). The length of the CDR3 is 11 residues. The CDR3: CASSTSGGANF. Written as DNA, the CDR3 is TGTGCCAGCAGCACCTCCGGGGGCGCCAACTTC.

This clonotype was picked up a small number of times. The V call is TRBV20-1, the J call TRBJ1-2, with D possibly being TRBD1 (5 bases). There are 14 residues in the CDR3. CDR1 is DFQATT and CDR2 is SNEGSKA in the germline V gene (reference sequence). The chain's CDR3 is CSAPGVGLGYGYTF. CDR3 sequence (DNA): TGCAGCGCCCCGGGGGTGGGGCTGGGATATGGCTACACCTTC.

Details on this clonotype: This may come from a read error, since a much larger clone is one base off. V usage is TRBV5-1 and J usage is TRBJ2-1; D remains ambiguous. The germline V gene has CDR1 SGHRS and CDR2 YFSETQ. This CDR3 has 15 residues. The CDR3 sequence is CSSSLVITSYNEQFF. The CDR3 DNA reads as TGCTCCAGCAGCCTAGTTATTACATCCTACAATGAGCAGTTCTTC.

This clonotype has a handful of counts. The rearrangement links TRBV6-5 to TRBJ2-7; D tentatively fits TRBD1 or TRBD2 (5 bases each). V shed 2 bases and J shed 4 bases, with 15 bases lying between them. Germline lookup yields CDR1 MNHEY and CDR2 SVGAGI. The CDR3 is 15 residues long. CDR3 amino acids: CASSYPPGRSYEQYF. CDR3 coding DNA: TGTGCCAGCAGTTACCCTCCGGGACGGTCATACGAGCAGTACTTC.

In this sample, this clonotype turned up many times. The chain links TRBV18 to TRBJ2-1; D may be TRBD2 (6 bases). This CDR3 contains 13 residues. The V end lost 4 bases, the J end lost 9 bases, and 13 bases lay between the germline ends. The germline CDR1 and CDR2 sequences are KGHSH and LQKENI. CDR3 sequence: CASSQNSGGEQFF. CDR3 nucleotides: TGTGCCAGCTCACAGAATAGCGGAGGTGAGCAGTTCTTC.

The rearrangement links TRBV19 to TRBJ1-5, with D possibly TRBD1 on 5 matching bases. Germline V lookup: CDR1 LNHDA, CDR2 SQIVND (reference sequence). V lost 5 bases and J lost 6, with 14 bases in between. CDR3 length: 14 residues. The CDR3 DNA follows: TGTGCCAGTAGTCTGCGGACATCCCGTCAGCCCCAGCATTTT. It is translated as CASSLRTSRQPQHF.

This clonotype has just a few counts. The genes are TRBV28 and TRBJ2-7, with TRBD2 matching over 13 bases. The CDR3 extends over 19 amino acids. Losses at the gene ends were 4 bases for V and 8 bases for J; bases not matched to a gene: 20. The germline V gene has CDR1 MDHEN and CDR2 SYDVKM. The CDR3 loop is CASSSRLAGGAPRRGKQYF. CDR3 in DNA: TGTGCCAGCAGTTCTCGACTAGCGGGGGGCGCCCCGCGACGAGGAAAGCAGTACTTC.

This chain links TRBV12-3 or TRBV12-4 with TRBJ1-2; D might be TRBD1 (5 bases). Trimming left V 1 base short and J 0 bases short, with 9 bases between. The CDR3 sequence is 15 residues long. The DNA of the CDR3 is TGTGCCAGCAGTTTAGGGGGACCCTCTAACTATGGCTACACCTTC. Protein sequence: CASSLGGPSNYGYTF.

The V gene is TRBV29-1, the J gene TRBJ2-1; maybe TRBD1 (5 bases). This CDR3 comprises 14 residues. CDR1 and CDR2 (germline): SQVTM, ANQGSEA. V gave up 7 bases and J gave up 6 bases, with 19 bases separating them. CDR3: CSAHNLKGVNEQFF. CDR3 bases: TGCAGCGCCCACAATCTTAAAGGGGTCAATGAGCAGTTCTTC.

J is TRBJ2-3 and V is TRBV15; 7 nucleotides align to TRBD2. With 4 bases clipped from V and 4 bases from J, the junction kept 8 bases outside the gene matches. Germline CDR1 is LNHNV and CDR2 is YYDKDF (reference sequence). The CDR3 has 15 residues. In DNA form, the CDR3 reads TGTGCCACCAGCATATTCGGGGGGAGGGCAGATACGCAGTATTTT. Translated: CATSIFGGRADTQYF.

In this sample, this clonotype turned up a few times. The chain combines TRBV9 with TRBJ2-3; maybe TRBD1 (6 bases). V lost 4 bases and J 2 bases, leaving 14 bases between the germline ends. This CDR3 is 15 amino acids long. Germline V lookup: CDR1 SGDLS, CDR2 YYNGEE. The CDR3, as DNA: TGTGCCAGCAGCTATCAAGGGGGTTACACAGATACGCAGTATTTT. Translated: CASSYQGGYTDTQYF.

The chain combines TRBV11-2 with TRBJ1-2; a weak D match, TRBD1 (6 bases). The CDR3 extends over 16 amino acids. Germline lookup yields CDR1 SGHAT and CDR2 FQNNGV. The germline V and J ends were trimmed by 1 base and 4 bases, with 16 bases remaining between them. CDR3: CASSLVGHIDSYGYTF. In nucleotides, the CDR3 is TGTGCCAGCAGCTTAGTGGGACACATAGATAGCTATGGCTACACCTTC. Complete variable domain (other parts from reference TRBV11-2 and TRBJ1-2): EAGVAQSPRYKIIEKRQSVAFWCNPISGHATLYWYQQILGQGPKLLIQFQNNGVVDDSQLPKDRFSAERLKGVDSTLKIQPAKLEDSAVYLCASSLVGHIDSYGYTFGSGTRLTVV.